These T cell receptor beta chains were read from a single sample in a study of blood T cells in healthy people across ages. TCRdb re-derived calls from the 5' RACE reads in MiXCR, one entry per CDR3 protein. Of about 1.8 million distinct CDR3 sequences in the sample, around half were seen once. Sequenced input: blood. The receptors stem from a woman aged 35 to 49 in good health. Each CDR3 is given with its conserved first and last residue. D genes are given only for firm matches. Expanded clones get a size class; other rows say once, few or many, or leave the size out.

j_gene | d_gene | abundance | v_gene | CDR3aa | CDR3nt
TRBJ2-1 | . | few | TRBV7-8 | CASSSASRGNEQFF | TGTGCCAGCAGCTCCGCCTCTAGAGGGAATGAGCAGTTCTTC
TRBJ2-1 | TRBD2 | few | TRBV5-6 | CASSSGLVYNEQFF | TGTGCCAGCAGCTCGGGACTAGTTTACAATGAGCAGTTCTTC
TRBJ2-1 | TRBD2 | many | TRBV9 | CASTAGGTYNEQFF | TGTGCCAGCACAGCGGGGGGAACCTACAATGAGCAGTTCTTC
TRBJ2-7 | TRBD1 | few | TRBV9 | CASSAGTDFYEQYF | TGTGCCAGCAGTGCCGGGACAGATTTTTACGAGCAGTACTTC
TRBJ1-5 | . | . | TRBV6-5 | CASSSGLGNQPQHF | TGTGCCAGCTCGTCGGGGCTTGGCAATCAGCCCCAGCATTTT
TRBJ1-5 | . | . | TRBV7-9 | CASSLGAIATGAYSNQPQHF | TGTGCCAGCAGCTTAGGAGCTATTGCGACAGGCGCTTATAGCAATCAGCCCCAGCATTTT
TRBJ2-7 | . | . | TRBV10-1 | CASSEYVGPSSYEQYF | TGCGCCAGCAGTGAGTATGTAGGCCCCAGCTCCTACGAGCAGTACTTC
TRBJ1-5 | TRBD1 | . | TRBV4-2 | CASSQDSPGDRFYQPQHF | TGTGCCAGCAGCCAAGATAGTCCAGGGGACAGGTTTTATCAGCCCCAGCATTTT
TRBJ1-2 | . | . | TRBV18 | CASSPDRKINYGYTF | TGTGCCAGCTCACCCGACAGAAAAATTAACTATGGCTACACCTTC
TRBJ2-6 | . | few | TRBV9 | CASSRLNSGANVLTF | TGTGCCAGCAGTCGACTCAACTCTGGGGCCAACGTCCTGACTTTC
TRBJ2-5 | TRBD2 | . | TRBV6-6 | CASSSSGGASPETQYF | TGTGCCAGCAGTTCGAGCGGGGGAGCCTCCCCGGAGACCCAGTACTTC
TRBJ2-7 | . | . | TRBV14 | CASSRTAVVYEQYF | TGTGCCAGCAGCCGGACAGCGGTTGTCTACGAGCAGTACTTC
TRBJ2-4 | TRBD1 | . | TRBV5-1 | CASSFTGGGNIQYF | TGCGCCAGCAGCTTTACAGGGGGAGGAAACATTCAGTACTTC
TRBJ2-6 | TRBD1 | . | TRBV6-5 | CATSSRGGTGGFGANVLTF | TGTGCCACCAGTTCTAGAGGGGGGACAGGGGGCTTTGGGGCCAACGTCCTGACTTTC
TRBJ2-6 | . | . | TRBV5-1 | CASSHKLSSGANVLTF | TGCGCCAGCAGCCACAAATTGAGCTCTGGGGCCAACGTCCTGACTTTC
TRBJ1-1 | . | . | TRBV20-1 | CSARDAAQADTEAFF | TGCAGTGCTAGAGACGCGGCACAGGCGGATACTGAAGCTTTCTTT
TRBJ2-4 | . | many | TRBV6-6 | CASSPPAAGVGANIQYF | TGTGCCAGCAGCCCACCGGCGGCGGGTGTGGGGGCGAACATTCAGTACTTC
TRBJ2-1 | . | few | TRBV27 | CASSLSSDSFYEQFF | TGTGCCAGCAGTTTATCGTCGGACAGCTTCTATGAGCAGTTCTTC
TRBJ2-7 | . | . | TRBV6-5 | CASSYVGVTYEQYF | TGTGCCAGCAGTTACGTGGGCGTCACCTACGAGCAGTACTTC
TRBJ2-7 | TRBD1 | . | TRBV7-9 | CASSLAPGQGASEQYF | TGTGCCAGCAGCTTAGCACCGGGACAGGGGGCAAGTGAGCAGTACTTC